The subject of this entry is one TCR beta chain. Its antigen is unknown. The J segment lost 0 bases and the V segment lost 4 bases, leaving 9 bases of the junction unmatched. Germline values: CDR1 SGHTA, CDR2 FQGNSA. The CDR3 is 18 amino acids. TCRdb re-analysed the reads in MiXCR, keeping a single row per CDR3 protein. The sample records about 220,000 distinct CDR3 sequences, roughly 34% being singletons. The sample is drawn from a study of T cell repertoires in cytomegalovirus infection. Background on the study: Epitope selection comprised recently identified HLA-C-restricted CMV epitopes and well-studied HLA-B-restricted CMV epitopes.

V is TRBV7-2 and J is TRBJ1-6; 7 bases are shared with TRBD1. The sequences come from CD8+ T cells from cultured PBMCs, collected from culture after CMV antigen stimulation. The TCR comes from a human donor in good health (CMV status not recorded). Some clones in this sample may be carry-over from other donors' samples. CDR3 residues: CASSWDSQGYSYNSPLHF. Written as DNA, the CDR3 is TGTGCCAGCAGCTGGGACAGTCAGGGGTACTCCTATAATTCACCCCTCCACTTT.